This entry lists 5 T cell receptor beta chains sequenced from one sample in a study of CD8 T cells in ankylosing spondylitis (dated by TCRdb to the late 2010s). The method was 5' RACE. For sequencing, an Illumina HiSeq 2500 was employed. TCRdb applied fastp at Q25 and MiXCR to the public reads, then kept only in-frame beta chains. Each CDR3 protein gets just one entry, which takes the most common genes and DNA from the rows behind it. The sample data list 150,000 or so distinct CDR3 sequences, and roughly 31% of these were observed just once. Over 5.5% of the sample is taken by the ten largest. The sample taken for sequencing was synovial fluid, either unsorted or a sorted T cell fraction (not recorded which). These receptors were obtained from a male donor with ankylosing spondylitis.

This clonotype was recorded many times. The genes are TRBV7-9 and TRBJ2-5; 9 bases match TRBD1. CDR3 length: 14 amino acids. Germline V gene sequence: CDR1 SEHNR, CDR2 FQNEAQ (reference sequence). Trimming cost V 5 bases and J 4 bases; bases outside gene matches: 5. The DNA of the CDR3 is TGTGCCAGCAGCCTAGGGACAGGGATAGAGACCCAGTACTTC. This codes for CASSLGTGIETQYF.

The CDR3 coding sequence is TGTGCCAGCACCAGGGGGGCGGGTAATGAAAAACTGTTTTTT. This translates into CASTRGAGNEKLFF. This chain connects TRBV11-2 to TRBJ1-4; TRBD1 matches 7 bases. This CDR3 is built from 14 residues. J lost 4 bases, V lost 7 bases, and 6 bases had no gene match. CDR1 and CDR2 (germline): SGHAT, FQNNGV.

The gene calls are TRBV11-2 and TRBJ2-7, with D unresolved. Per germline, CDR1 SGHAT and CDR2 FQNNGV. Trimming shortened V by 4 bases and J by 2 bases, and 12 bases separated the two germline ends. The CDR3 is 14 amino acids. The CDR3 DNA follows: TGTGCCAGCAGCTCCCCGGCGTTCGCCTACGAGCAGTACTTC. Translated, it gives CASSSPAFAYEQYF.

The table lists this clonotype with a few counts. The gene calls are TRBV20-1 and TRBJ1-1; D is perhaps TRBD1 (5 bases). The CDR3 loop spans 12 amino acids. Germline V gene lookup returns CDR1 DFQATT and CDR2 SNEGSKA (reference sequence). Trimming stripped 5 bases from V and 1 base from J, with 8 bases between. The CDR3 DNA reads TGCAGTGCTCCGACAGCGAACACTGAAGCTTTCTTT. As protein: CSAPTANTEAFF.

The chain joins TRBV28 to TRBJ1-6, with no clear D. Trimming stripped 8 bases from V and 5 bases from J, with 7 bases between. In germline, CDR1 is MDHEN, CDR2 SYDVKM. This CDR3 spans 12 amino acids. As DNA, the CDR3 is TGTGCCAGCGGGAACAATAATTCACCCCTCCACTTT. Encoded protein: CASGNNNSPLHF. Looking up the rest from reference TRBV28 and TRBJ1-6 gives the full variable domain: DVKVTQSSRYLVKRTGEKVFLECVQDMDHENMFWYRQDPGLGLRLIYFSYDVKMKEKGDIPEGYSVSREKKERFSLILESASTNQTSMYLCASGNNNSPLHFGNGTRLTVT.